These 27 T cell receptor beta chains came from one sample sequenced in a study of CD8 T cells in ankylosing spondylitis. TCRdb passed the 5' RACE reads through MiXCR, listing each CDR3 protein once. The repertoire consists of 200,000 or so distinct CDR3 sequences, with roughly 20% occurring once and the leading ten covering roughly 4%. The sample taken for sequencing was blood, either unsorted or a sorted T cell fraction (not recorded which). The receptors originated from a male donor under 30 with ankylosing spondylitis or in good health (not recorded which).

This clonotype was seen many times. Written as DNA, the CDR3 is TGTGCCAGCAGCACTACTAGCGGCCCTTACAATGAGCAGTTCTTC. Translation: CASSTTSGPYNEQFF. V is TRBV28 and J is TRBJ2-1; TRBD2 matches at 8 bases. Trimming took 6 bases from V and 4 from J; bases not matched to a gene: 8. The CDR3 runs to 15 residues. Per germline, CDR1 MDHEN and CDR2 SYDVKM.

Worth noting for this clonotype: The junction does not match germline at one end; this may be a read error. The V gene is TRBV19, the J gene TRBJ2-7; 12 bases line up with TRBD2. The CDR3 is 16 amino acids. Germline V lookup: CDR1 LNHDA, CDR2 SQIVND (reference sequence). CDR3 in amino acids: CACSITRLAGDYEQYF. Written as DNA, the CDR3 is TGTGCCTGTAGTATTACGAGACTAGCGGGAGACTACGAGCAGTACTTC.

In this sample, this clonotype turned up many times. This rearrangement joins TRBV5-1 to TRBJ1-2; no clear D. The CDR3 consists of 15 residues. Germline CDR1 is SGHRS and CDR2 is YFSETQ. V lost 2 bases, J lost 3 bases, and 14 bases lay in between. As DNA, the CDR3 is TGCGCCAGCAGCTTCTCCTCGGGCAGAGACTATGGCTACACCTTC. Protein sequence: CASSFSSGRDYGYTF.

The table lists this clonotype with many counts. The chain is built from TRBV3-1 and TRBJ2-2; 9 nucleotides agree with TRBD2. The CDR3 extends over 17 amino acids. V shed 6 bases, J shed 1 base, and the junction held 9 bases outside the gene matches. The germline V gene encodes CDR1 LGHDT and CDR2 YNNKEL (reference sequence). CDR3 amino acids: CASSPSRTSENTGELFF. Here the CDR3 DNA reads TGTGCCAGCAGTCCCTCTCGGACTAGCGAGAACACCGGGGAGCTGTTTTTT.

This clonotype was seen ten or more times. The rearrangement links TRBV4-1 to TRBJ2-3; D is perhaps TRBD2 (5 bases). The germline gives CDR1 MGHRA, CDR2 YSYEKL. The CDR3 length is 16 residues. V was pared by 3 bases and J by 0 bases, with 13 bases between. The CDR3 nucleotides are TGCGCCAGCAGCCACTTCACGACGGGAAGCACAGATACGCAGTATTTT. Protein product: CASSHFTTGSTDTQYF.

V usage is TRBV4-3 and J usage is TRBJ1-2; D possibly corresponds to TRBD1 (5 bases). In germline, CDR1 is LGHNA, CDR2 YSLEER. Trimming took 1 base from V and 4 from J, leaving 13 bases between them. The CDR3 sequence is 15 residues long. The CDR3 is CASSQAVGEGYGYTF. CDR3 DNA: TGCGCCAGCAGCCAAGCGGTAGGGGAAGGCTATGGCTACACCTTC.

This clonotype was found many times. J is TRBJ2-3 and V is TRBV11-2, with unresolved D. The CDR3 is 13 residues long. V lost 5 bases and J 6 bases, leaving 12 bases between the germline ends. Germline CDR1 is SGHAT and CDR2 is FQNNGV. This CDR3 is CASSGRRLDTQYF. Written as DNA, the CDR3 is TGTGCCAGCAGCGGCCGCAGGTTGGATACGCAGTATTTT.

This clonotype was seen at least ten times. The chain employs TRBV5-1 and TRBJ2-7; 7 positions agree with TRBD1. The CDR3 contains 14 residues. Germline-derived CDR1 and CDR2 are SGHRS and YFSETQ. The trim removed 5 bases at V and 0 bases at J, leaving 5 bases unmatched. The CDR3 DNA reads TGCGCCAGCAGGAAGGGACAGAGCTCCTACGAGCAGTACGTC. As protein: CASRKGQSSYEQYV.

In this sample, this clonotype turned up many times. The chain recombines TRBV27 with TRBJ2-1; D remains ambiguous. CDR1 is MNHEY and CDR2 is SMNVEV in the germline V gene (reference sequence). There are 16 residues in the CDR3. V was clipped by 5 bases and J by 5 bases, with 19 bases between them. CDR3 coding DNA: TGTGCCAGCAGTACCTGGTTTGGCCGGATTAACAATGAGCAGTTCTTC. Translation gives CASSTWFGRINNEQFF.

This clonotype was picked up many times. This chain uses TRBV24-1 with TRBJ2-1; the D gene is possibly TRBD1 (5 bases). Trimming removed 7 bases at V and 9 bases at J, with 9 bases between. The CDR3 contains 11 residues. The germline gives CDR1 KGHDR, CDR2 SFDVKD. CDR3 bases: TGTGCCACCAGCAGGGTTAGTGAGCAGTTCTTC. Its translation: CATSRVSEQFF.

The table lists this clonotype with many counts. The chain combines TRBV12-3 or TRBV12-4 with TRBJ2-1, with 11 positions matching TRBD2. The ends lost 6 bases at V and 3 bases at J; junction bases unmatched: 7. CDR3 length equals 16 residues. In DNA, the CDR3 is TGTGCCAGCAGCGCATCCGGGACTAGCGGCTACAATGAGCAGTTCTTC. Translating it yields CASSASGTSGYNEQFF.

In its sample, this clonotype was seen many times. CDR3 nucleotide sequence: TGCGCCAGCAGCTATTGGGACTCCTACGAGCAGTACTTC. Protein: CASSYWDSYEQYF. The J gene is TRBJ2-7, the V gene TRBV5-1, with D unresolved. The CDR3 length is 13 residues. Between the trimmed V and J ends, which lost 3 bases and 0 bases, there was a span of 7 bases. Germline-derived CDR1 and CDR2 are SGHRS and YFSETQ.

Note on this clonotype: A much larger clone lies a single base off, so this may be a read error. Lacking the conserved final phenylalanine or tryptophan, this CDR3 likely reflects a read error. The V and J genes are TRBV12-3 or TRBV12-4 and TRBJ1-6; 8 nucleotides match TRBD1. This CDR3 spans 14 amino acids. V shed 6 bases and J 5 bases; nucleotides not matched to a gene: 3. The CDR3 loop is CASSPTGDNSPLHC. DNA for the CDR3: TGTGCCAGCAGCCCGACAGGGGATAATTCACCCCTCCACTGT.

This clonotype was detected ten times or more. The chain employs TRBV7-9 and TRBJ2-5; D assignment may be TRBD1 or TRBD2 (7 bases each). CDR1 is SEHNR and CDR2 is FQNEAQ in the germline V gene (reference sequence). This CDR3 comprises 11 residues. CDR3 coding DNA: TGTGCTATCAGGGGGGGAGAGACCCAGTACTTC. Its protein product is CAIRGGETQYF.

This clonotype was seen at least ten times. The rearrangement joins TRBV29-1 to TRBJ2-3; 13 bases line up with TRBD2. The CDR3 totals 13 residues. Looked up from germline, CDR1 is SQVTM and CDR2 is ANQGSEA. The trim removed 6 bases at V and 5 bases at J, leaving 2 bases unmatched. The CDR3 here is CSVGLAGLDTQYF. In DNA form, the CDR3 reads TGCAGCGTGGGACTAGCGGGACTAGATACGCAGTATTTT.

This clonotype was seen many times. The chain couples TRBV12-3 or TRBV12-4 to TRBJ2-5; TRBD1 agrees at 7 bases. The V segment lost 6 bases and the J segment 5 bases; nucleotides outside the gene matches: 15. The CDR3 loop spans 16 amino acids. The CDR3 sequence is CASSKRTGGLRETQYF. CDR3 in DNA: TGTGCCAGCAGCAAACGGACAGGAGGCCTCCGGGAGACCCAGTACTTC.

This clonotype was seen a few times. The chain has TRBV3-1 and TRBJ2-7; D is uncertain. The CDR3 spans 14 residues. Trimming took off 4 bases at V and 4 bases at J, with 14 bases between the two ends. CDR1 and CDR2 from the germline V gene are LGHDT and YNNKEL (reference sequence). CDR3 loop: CASSRSTGTYEQYV. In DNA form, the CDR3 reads TGTGCCAGCAGCCGTAGCACGGGTACATACGAGCAGTACGTC.

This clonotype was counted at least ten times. CDR3 loop: CATSREGGLYEKLFF. The CDR3 DNA reads as TGTGCCACCAGCAGAGAGGGGGGCCTCTATGAAAAACTGTTTTTT. The chain carries TRBV15 and TRBJ1-4, with D possibly being TRBD1 (6 bases). Germline V gene lookup returns CDR1 LNHNV and CDR2 YYDKDF (reference sequence). This CDR3 is 15 amino acids long. The V end was cut by 0 bases, the J end by 6 bases, with 11 bases between. The complete variable domain, with remaining parts taken from reference TRBV15 and TRBJ1-4, reads DAMVIQNPRYQVTQFGKPVTLSCSQTLNHNVMYWYQQKSSQAPKLLFHYYDKDFNNEADTPDNFQSRRPNTSFCFLDIRSPGLGDTAMYLCATSREGGLYEKLFFGSGTQLSVL.

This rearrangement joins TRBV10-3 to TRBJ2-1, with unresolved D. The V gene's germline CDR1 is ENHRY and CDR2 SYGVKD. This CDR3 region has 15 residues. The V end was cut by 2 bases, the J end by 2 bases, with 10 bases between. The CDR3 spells CAISEEGQPYNEQFF. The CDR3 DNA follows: TGTGCCATCAGTGAGGAAGGGCAACCCTACAATGAGCAGTTCTTC.

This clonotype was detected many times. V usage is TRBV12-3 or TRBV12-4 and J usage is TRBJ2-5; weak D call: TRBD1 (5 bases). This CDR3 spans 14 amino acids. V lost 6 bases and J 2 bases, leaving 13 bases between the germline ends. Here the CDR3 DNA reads TGTGCCAGCAGCTGGACACGTCAACAAGAGACCCAGTACTTC. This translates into CASSWTRQQETQYF.

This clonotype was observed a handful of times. CDR3 sequence: CASSKQRDEEAFF. DNA for the CDR3: TGTGCCAGCAGCAAGCAGAGGGACGAAGAAGCTTTCTTT. The J gene is TRBJ1-1, the V gene TRBV7-2, with D perhaps TRBD1 (5 bases). The germline gives CDR1 SGHTA, CDR2 FQGNSA. The CDR3 length is 13 residues. Trimming stripped 5 bases from V and 8 bases from J, with 15 bases between.

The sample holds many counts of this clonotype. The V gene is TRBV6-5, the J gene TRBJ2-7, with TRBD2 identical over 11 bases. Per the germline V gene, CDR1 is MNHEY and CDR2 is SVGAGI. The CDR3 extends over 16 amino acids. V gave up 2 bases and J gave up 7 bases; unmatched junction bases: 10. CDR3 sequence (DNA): TGTGCCAGCAGTTACGATTCACTAGCGGGAGTGCGTGAGCAGTACTTC. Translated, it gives CASSYDSLAGVREQYF.

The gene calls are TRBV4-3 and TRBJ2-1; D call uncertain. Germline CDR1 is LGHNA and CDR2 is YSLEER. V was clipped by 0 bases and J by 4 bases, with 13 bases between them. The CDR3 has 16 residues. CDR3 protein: CASSQDVSTGYNEQFF. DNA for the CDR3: TGCGCCAGCAGCCAAGATGTCTCCACCGGTTACAATGAGCAGTTCTTC.

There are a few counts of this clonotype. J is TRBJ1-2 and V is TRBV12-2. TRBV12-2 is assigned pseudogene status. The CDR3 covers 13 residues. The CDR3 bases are TGTGCAAGTCGCTTAGAAACCGCCGGTTGCTACACCTTC. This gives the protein CASRLETAGCYTF.

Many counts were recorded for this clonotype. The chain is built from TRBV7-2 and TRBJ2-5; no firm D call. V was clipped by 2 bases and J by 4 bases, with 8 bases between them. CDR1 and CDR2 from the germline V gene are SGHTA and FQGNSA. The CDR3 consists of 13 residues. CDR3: CASSLLLRETQYF. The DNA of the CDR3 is TGTGCCAGCAGCTTATTACTTCGAGAGACCCAGTACTTC.

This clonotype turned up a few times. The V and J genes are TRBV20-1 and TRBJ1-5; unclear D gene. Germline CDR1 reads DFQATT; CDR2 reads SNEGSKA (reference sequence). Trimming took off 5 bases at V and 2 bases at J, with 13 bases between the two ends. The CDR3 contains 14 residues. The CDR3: CSAAIDGGNQPQHF. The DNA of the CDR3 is TGCAGTGCTGCAATAGACGGTGGCAATCAGCCCCAGCATTTT.

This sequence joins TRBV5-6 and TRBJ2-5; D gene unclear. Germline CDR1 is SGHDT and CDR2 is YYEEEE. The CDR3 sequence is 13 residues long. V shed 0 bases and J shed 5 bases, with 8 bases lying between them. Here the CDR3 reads CASSLAPSETQYF. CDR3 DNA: TGTGCCAGCAGCTTGGCCCCCTCCGAGACCCAGTACTTC.